This T cell receptor (beta chain) was profiled in a study of long-term antiretroviral therapy in people with HIV. Survey level was the resolution at which the v3.0 immunoSEQ assay ran. TCRdb keeps only in-frame clones here, not all; method: immunoSEQ multiplex PCR. The table shows around 20,000 clones, with over 75% occurring only once. As concerns this clone: Its antigen is unidentified.

General study points: HIV repertoires spanned narrower CDR3 length ranges than controls.

CDR1 MNHNS and CDR2 SASEGT come from the germline V gene. Trimming took off 3 bases at V and 4 bases at J, with 25 bases between the two ends. This CDR3 has 20 amino acids. The chain has TRBV6-1 and TRBJ1-6, with TRBD1 as a possible D gene (6 bases). Sample: unsorted PBMCs, taken 0.2 years before starting antiretroviral therapy. The TCR originated in a man younger than 35 with HIV. In DNA form, the CDR3 reads TGTGCCAGCAGTGAGAGTGGCCACCAGGGGATCCTCCGATATAATTCACCCCTCCACTTT. Translated: CASSESGHQGILRYNSPLHF.